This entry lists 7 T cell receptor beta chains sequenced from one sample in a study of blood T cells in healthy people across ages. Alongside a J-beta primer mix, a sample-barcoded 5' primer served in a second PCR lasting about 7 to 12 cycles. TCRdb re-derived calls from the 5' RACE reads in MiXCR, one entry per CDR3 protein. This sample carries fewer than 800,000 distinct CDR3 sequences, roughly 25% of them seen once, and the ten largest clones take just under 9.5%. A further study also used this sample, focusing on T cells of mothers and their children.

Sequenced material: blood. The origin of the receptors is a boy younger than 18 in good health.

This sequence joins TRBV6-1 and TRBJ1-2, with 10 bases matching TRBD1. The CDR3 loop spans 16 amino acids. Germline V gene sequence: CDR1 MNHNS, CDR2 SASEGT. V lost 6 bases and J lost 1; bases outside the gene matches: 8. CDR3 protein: CASRTTTGGINYGYTF. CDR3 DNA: TGTGCCAGCAGGACCACGACAGGGGGCATTAACTATGGCTACACCTTC.

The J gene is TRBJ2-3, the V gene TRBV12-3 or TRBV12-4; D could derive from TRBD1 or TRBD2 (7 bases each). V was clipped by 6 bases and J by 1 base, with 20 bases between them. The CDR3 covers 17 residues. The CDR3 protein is CASRRGLADLGTDTQYF. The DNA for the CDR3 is TGTGCCAGCAGAAGGGGGCTAGCGGATTTAGGCACAGATACGCAGTATTTT.

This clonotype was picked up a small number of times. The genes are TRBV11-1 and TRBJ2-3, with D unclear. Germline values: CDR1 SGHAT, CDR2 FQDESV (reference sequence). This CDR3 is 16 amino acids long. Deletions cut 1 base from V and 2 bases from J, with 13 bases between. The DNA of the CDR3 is TGTGCCAGCAGCTTAGTTGGCACCCAACTCACAGATACGCAGTATTTT. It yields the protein CASSLVGTQLTDTQYF.

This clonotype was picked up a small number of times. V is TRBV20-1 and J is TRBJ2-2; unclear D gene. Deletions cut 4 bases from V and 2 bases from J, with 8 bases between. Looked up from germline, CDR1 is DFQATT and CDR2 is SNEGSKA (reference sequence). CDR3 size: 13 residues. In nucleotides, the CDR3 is TGCAGTGCTATTGACACCAACACCGGGGAGCTGTTTTTT. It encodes CSAIDTNTGELFF.

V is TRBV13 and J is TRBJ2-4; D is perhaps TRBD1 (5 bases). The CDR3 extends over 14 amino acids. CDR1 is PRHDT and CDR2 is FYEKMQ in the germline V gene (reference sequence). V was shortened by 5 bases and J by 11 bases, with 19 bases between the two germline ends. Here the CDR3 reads CASSPPQPTGVQYF. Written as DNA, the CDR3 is TGTGCCAGCAGCCCGCCCCAGCCTACAGGAGTTCAGTACTTC.

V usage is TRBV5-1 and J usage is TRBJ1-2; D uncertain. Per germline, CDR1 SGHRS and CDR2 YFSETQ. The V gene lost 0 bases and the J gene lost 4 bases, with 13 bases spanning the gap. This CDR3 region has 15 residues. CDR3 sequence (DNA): TGCGCCAGCAGCTTGGAGGAGGGTTCCCTCTATGGCTACACCTTC. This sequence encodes CASSLEEGSLYGYTF. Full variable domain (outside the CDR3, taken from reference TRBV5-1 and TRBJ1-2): KAGVTQTPRYLIKTRGQQVTLSCSPISGHRSVSWYQQTPGQGLQFLFEYFSETQRNKGNFPGRFSGRQFSNSRSEMNVSTLELGDSALYLCASSLEEGSLYGYTFGSGTRLTVV.

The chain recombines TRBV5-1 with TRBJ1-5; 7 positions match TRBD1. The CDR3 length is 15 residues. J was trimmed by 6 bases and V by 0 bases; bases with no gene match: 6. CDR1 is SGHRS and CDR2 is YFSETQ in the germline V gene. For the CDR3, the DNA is TGCGCCAGCAGCTTGGAAGGACAGGAGGGTCAGCCCCAGCATTTT. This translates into CASSLEGQEGQPQHF.